This T cell receptor gamma chain was sequenced in a study of γδ T cells in repeated Plasmodium falciparum infection. Study at large: Age- and gender-matched Australian children served as comparison for malaria-exposed Malian children. Timepoints: baseline, immediately before selected infections, and 21 days after every infection.

Bulk repertoires came from Vgamma9/Vdelta2+ or Vdelta2-negative gammadelta T cells flow-sorted from PBMC. TCRdb re-called the multiplex PCR reads through CATT. The sample holds roughly 27,000 gamma-chain clones, less than 3.5% seen once. Broader study findings: Waves of new clonotype selection appeared after repeated controlled infections in Vdelta2-negative, largely Vdelta1+, gammadelta T cells. Malian donors came from one small rural village, predominantly one ethnic group.

Germline V gene data show CDR1 as VTNTFY and CDR2 as YDVSTARD (reference sequence). The CDR3 contains 12 residues. This clone occurred many times. As yet, its antigen is unknown. TCRdb shows a much larger clone's protein in place of this DNA's translation, and the two differ at residue 9, likely through a read error; the protein shown is translated from the DNA. The clonotype comes from a pool of human donors (malaria-infected and uninfected, not separated). Specimen: gamma-delta T cells from blood. This chain connects TRGV3 to TRGJ1 or TRGJ2. The CDR3 DNA sequence: TGTGCCACCTGGGACAGGCACTATAGGAAACTCTTT. Translation gives CATWDRHYRKLF.